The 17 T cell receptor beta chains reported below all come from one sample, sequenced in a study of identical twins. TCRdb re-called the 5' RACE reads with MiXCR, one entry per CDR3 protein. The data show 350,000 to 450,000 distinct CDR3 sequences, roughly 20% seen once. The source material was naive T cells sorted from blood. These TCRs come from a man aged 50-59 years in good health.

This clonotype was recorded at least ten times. The CDR3 sequence: CSVDWSVGETQYF. The CDR3 coding sequence is TGCAGCGTTGATTGGTCAGTCGGAGAGACCCAGTACTTC. The chain links TRBV29-1 to TRBJ2-5; D gene unclear. V was pared by 3 bases and J by 4 bases, with 12 bases between. CDR1 SQVTM and CDR2 ANQGSEA come from the germline V gene. This CDR3 is 13 amino acids long.

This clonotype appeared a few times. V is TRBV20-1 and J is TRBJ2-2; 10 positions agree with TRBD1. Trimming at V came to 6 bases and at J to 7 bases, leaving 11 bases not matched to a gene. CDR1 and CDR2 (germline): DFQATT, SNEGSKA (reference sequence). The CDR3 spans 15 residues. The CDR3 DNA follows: TGCAGTGCCCGGAAGCCTGGGACAGGGGTCGGGGAGCTGTTTTTT. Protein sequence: CSARKPGTGVGELFF.

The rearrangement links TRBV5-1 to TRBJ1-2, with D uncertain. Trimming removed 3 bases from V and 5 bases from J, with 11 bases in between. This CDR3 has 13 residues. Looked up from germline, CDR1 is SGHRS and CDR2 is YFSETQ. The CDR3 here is CASSSSNSYGYTF. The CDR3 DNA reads TGCGCCAGCAGCTCCTCAAATTCTTATGGCTACACCTTC. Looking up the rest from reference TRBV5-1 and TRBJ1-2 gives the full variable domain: KAGVTQTPRYLIKTRGQQVTLSCSPISGHRSVSWYQQTPGQGLQFLFEYFSETQRNKGNFPGRFSGRQFSNSRSEMNVSTLELGDSALYLCASSSSNSYGYTFGSGTRLTVV.

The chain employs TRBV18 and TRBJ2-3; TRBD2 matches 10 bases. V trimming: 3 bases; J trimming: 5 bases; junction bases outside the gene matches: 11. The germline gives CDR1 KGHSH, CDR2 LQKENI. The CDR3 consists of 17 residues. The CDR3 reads CASSPLLAGTGRDTQYF. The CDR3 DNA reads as TGTGCCAGCTCACCGTTACTAGCGGGGACCGGTCGAGATACGCAGTATTTT.

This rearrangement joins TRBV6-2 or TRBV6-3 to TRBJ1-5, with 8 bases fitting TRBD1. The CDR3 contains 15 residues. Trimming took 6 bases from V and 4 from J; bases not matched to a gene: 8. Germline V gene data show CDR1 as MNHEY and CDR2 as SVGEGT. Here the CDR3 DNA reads TGTGCCAGCAGCAATCCCAGGGGGCTAAATCAGCCCCAGCATTTT. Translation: CASSNPRGLNQPQHF.

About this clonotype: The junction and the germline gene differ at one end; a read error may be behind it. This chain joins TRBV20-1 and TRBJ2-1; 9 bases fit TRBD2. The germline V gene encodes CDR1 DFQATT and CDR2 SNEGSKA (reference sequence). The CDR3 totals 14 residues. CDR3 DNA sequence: TGCAGTGCTAGGTTGGCGGGAGGGTACATTGAGCAGTTCTTC. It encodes CSARLAGGYIEQFF.

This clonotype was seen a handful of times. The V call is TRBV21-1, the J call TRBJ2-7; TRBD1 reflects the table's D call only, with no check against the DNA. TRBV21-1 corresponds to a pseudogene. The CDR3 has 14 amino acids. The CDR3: CASSIGTDTYEQYF. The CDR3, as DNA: TGTGCCAGCAGCATAGGGACAGACACCTACGAGCAGTACTTC.

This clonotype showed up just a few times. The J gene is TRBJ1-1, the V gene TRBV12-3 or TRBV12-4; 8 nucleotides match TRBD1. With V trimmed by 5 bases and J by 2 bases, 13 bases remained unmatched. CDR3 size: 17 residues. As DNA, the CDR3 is TGTGCCAGCAGTACTACACCGGGACAGGCACTCAACACTGAAGCTTTCTTT. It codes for CASSTTPGQALNTEAFF.

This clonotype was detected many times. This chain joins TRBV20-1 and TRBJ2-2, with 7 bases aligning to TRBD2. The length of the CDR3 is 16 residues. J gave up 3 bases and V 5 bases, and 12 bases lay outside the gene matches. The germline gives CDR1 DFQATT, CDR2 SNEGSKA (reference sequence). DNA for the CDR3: TGCAGTGCTTTACCTCTCGGCGGGAGTGACACCGGGGAGCTGTTTTTT. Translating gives CSALPLGGSDTGELFF.

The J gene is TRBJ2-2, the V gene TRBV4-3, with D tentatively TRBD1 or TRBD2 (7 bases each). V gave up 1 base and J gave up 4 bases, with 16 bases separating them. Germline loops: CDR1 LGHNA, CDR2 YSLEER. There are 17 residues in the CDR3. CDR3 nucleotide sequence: TGCGCCAGCAGCCAAGGGATCAGGGGGGGAGGCACCGGGGAGCTGTTTTTT. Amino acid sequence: CASSQGIRGGGTGELFF.

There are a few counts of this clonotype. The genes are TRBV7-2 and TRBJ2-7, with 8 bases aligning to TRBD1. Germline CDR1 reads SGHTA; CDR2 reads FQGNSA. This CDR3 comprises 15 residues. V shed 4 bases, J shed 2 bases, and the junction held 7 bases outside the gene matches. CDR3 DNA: TGTGCCAGCAGCTACCCCGGGACAGGACCCTACGAGCAGTACTTC. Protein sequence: CASSYPGTGPYEQYF.

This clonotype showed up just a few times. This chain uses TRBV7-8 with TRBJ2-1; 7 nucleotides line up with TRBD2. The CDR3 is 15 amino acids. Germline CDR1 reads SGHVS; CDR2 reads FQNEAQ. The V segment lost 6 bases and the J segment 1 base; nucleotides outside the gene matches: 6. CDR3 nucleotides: TGTGCCAGCAGTGTTAGCGGGCTTTCCTACAATGAGCAGTTCTTC. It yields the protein CASSVSGLSYNEQFF.

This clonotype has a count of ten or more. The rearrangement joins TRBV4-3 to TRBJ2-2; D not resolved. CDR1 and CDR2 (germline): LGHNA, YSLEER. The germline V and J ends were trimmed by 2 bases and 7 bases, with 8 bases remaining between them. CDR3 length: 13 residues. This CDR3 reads CASSQPTGGELFF. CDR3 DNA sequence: TGCGCCAGCAGCCAACCTACGGGCGGGGAGCTGTTTTTT.

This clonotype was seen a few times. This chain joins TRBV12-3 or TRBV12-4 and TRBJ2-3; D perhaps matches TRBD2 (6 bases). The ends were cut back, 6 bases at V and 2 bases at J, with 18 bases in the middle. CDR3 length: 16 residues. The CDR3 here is CASRVFGGTSTDTQYF. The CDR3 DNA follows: TGTGCCAGCAGGGTCTTCGGGGGTACCTCCACAGATACGCAGTATTTT.

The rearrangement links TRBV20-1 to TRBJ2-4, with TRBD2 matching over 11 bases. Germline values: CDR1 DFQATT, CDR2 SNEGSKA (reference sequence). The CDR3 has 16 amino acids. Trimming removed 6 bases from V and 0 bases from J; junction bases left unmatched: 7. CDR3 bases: TGCAGTGCCGGGACTAGCGGAGCAGTAGCCAAAAACATTCAGTACTTC. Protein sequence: CSAGTSGAVAKNIQYF.

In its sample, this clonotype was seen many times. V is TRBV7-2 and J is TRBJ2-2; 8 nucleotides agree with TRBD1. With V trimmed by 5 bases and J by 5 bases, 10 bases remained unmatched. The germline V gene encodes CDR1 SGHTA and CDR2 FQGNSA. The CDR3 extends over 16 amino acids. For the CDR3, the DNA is TGTGCCAGCAGCCCAAGACAGGGGTCGTATACCGGGGAGCTGTTTTTT. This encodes CASSPRQGSYTGELFF. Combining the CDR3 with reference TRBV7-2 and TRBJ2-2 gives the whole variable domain GAGVSQSPSNKVTEKGKDVELRCDPISGHTALYWYRQSLGQGLEFLIYFQGNSAPDKSGLPSDRFSAERTGGSVSTLTIQRTQQEDSAVYLCASSPRQGSYTGELFFGEGSRLTVL.

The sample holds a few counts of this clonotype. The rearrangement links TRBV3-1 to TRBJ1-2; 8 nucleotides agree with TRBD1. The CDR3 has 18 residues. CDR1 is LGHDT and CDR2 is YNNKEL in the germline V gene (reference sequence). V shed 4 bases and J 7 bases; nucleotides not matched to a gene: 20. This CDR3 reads CASSPNLPRQGLRGGYTF. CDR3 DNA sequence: TGTGCCAGCAGCCCTAACCTTCCGCGACAGGGGCTTCGAGGTGGCTACACCTTC.